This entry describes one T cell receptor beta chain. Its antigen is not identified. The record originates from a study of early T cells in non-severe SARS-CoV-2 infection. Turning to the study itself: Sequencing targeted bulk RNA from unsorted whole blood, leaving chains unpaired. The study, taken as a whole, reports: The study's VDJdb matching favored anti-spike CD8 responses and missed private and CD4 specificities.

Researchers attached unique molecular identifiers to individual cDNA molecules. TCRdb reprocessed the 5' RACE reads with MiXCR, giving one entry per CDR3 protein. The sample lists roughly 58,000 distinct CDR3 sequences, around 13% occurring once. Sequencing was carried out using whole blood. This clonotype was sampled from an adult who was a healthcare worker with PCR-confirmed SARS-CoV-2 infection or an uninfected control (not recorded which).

CDR3 region: CASRKGGVNTGELFF. DNA of the CDR3: TGTGCCAGCAGGAAGGGCGGGGTTAACACCGGGGAGCTGTTTTTT. This chain joins TRBV7-3 and TRBJ2-2; TRBD2 is a possible D gene (6 bases). Germline loops: CDR1 SGHTA, CDR2 FQGTGA. This CDR3 has 15 amino acids. Trimming took off 6 bases at V and 2 bases at J, with 13 bases between the two ends.